Below are 19 T cell receptor beta chains sequenced from a single sample in a study of blood T cell repertoires in COVID-19. TCRdb's copy holds only in-frame clones and misses some; the assay was immunoSEQ multiplex PCR. Among roughly 220,000 clones listed, about 86% were seen once. The source material was PBMCs or T cells enriched from blood (not recorded which). These receptors all stem from a woman aged 40 to 50 with acute COVID-19.

This rearrangement joins TRBV10-1 to TRBJ2-7, with TRBD2 as a possible D gene (6 bases). Germline-derived CDR1 and CDR2 are WNHNN and SYGVQD (reference sequence). This CDR3 is built from 13 residues. The ends were cut back, 5 bases at V and 4 bases at J, with 12 bases in the middle. In DNA form, the CDR3 reads TGCGCCAGCAGTAACTCCGGGAGTTACGAGCAGTACTTC. This translates into CASSNSGSYEQYF.

This clone appeared once. This chain joins TRBV27 and TRBJ2-1; 9 bases line up with TRBD2. The germline gives CDR1 MNHEY, CDR2 SMNVEV (reference sequence). Germline trimming cut 6 bases from V and 12 bases from J; bases unmatched to any gene: 18. This CDR3 has 16 residues. The CDR3 DNA reads as TGTGCCAGCAGATCCCTTAGCGGGGGCCCCCCCACCGGGCAGTTCTTC. This sequence encodes CASRSLSGGPPTGQFF.

V and J are TRBV20-1 and TRBJ2-7; TRBD1 matches 9 bases. The CDR3 extends over 11 amino acids. Germline assignment: CDR1 DFQATT and CDR2 SNEGSKA (reference sequence). The ends lost 6 bases at V and 4 bases at J; junction bases unmatched: 1. CDR3 in amino acids: CSAGQGYEQYF. In nucleotides, the CDR3 is TGCAGTGCGGGACAGGGATACGAGCAGTACTTC.

The rearrangement uses TRBV29-1 and TRBJ1-5, with TRBD1 as a possible D gene (6 bases). Per germline, CDR1 SQVTM and CDR2 ANQGSEA. The CDR3 is 14 amino acids. Deletions cut 4 bases from V and 4 bases from J, with 14 bases between. This chain's CDR3 is CSVATGSLNQPQHF. CDR3 nucleotide sequence: TGCAGCGTTGCGACAGGATCCCTTAATCAGCCCCAGCATTTT.

The chain joins TRBV7-2 to TRBJ2-3; TRBD2 aligns across 9 bases. The trim removed 1 base at V and 1 base at J, leaving 0 bases unmatched. Germline loops: CDR1 SGHTA, CDR2 FQGNSA. The CDR3 runs to 15 residues. CDR3 in DNA: TGTGCCAGCAGCTTAGGACTAGCGGGCACAGATACGCAGTATTTT. Its protein product is CASSLGLAGTDTQYF. The complete variable domain, with remaining parts taken from reference TRBV7-2 and TRBJ2-3, reads GAGVSQSPSNKVTEKGKDVELRCDPISGHTALYWYRQSLGQGLEFLIYFQGNSAPDKSGLPSDRFSAERTGGSVSTLTIQRTQQEDSAVYLCASSLGLAGTDTQYFGPGTRLTVL.

V gene TRBV29-1 combines with J gene TRBJ1-5, with a possible D match to TRBD1 (5 bases). This CDR3 is 12 amino acids long. Trimming took off 4 bases at V and 3 bases at J, with 7 bases between the two ends. CDR1 and CDR2 (germline): SQVTM, ANQGSEA. In DNA form, the CDR3 reads TGCAGCGTTGGACAGATCAATCAGCCCCAGCATTTT. Residues: CSVGQINQPQHF. The full variable domain, completed using reference TRBV29-1 and TRBJ1-5, is SAVISQKPSRDICQRGTSLTIQCQVDSQVTMMFWYRQQPGQSLTLIATANQGSEATYESGFVIDKFPISRPNLTFSTLTVSNMSPEDSSIYLCSVGQINQPQHFGDGTRLSIL.

This chain uses TRBV5-1 with TRBJ2-7, with TRBD1 as a possible D gene (6 bases). This CDR3 has 15 amino acids. Between the trimmed V and J ends, which lost 1 base and 5 bases, there was a span of 16 bases. Germline V gives CDR1 SGHRS, CDR2 YFSETQ. The CDR3 sequence: CASSLSQGQRDEQYF. The CDR3 DNA is TGCGCCAGCAGCTTGTCGCAGGGGCAGAGGGACGAGCAGTACTTC. The whole variable domain, filled in from reference TRBV5-1 and TRBJ2-7, reads KAGVTQTPRYLIKTRGQQVTLSCSPISGHRSVSWYQQTPGQGLQFLFEYFSETQRNKGNFPGRFSGRQFSNSRSEMNVSTLELGDSALYLCASSLSQGQRDEQYFGPGTRLTVT.

The J gene is TRBJ1-5, the V gene TRBV28, with a possible D match to TRBD1 (6 bases). V lost 8 bases and J lost 3, with 17 bases in between. The V gene's germline CDR1 is MDHEN and CDR2 SYDVKM. This CDR3 has 15 amino acids. This CDR3 reads CASSRGGPPNQPQHF. The CDR3 bases are TGTGCCAGCTCCCGCGGGGGGCCTCCCAATCAGCCCCAGCATTTT.

V and J are TRBV7-2 and TRBJ2-7; tentative D call: TRBD1 (6 bases). Germline CDR1 SGHTA, CDR2 FQGNSA. CDR3 length equals 13 residues. V lost 2 bases to trimming and J lost 3 bases, with 8 bases between them. This CDR3 is CASSLHRDYEQYF. The CDR3 DNA follows: TGTGCCAGCAGCTTACACAGGGACTACGAGCAGTACTTC.

This CDR3 reads CASSLGDRNSPLHF. In DNA, the CDR3 is TGTGCCAGCAGCTTAGGGGACAGGAATTCACCCCTCCACTTT. The rearrangement links TRBV7-9 to TRBJ1-6; TRBD1 aligns across 8 bases. Germline V lookup: CDR1 SEHNR, CDR2 FQNEAQ (reference sequence). The CDR3 has 14 amino acids. V shed 1 base, J shed 7 bases, and the junction held 0 bases outside the gene matches.

V usage is TRBV27 and J usage is TRBJ2-2, with 9 bases identical to TRBD2. The V gene's germline CDR1 is MNHEY and CDR2 SMNVEV (reference sequence). The CDR3 runs 13 residues. The V segment lost 3 bases and the J segment 13 bases; nucleotides outside the gene matches: 6. CDR3 in amino acids: CASSFYKREALFF. The CDR3 nucleotides are TGTGCCAGCAGTTTTTACAAGCGGGAGGCGCTGTTTTTT.

The chain carries TRBV5-1 and TRBJ2-7; TRBD1 matches at 9 bases. The CDR3 is made up of 15 amino acids. V lost 5 bases and J lost 5; bases outside the gene matches: 11. Germline-derived CDR1 and CDR2 are SGHRS and YFSETQ. The CDR3 nucleotides are TGCGCCAGCAGGCGACGGACAGGGGATTCCCACGAGCAGTACTTC. Protein sequence: CASRRRTGDSHEQYF.

This clone is a singleton in its sample. The rearrangement links TRBV11-3 to TRBJ2-1; 9 bases match TRBD2. There are 17 residues in the CDR3. CDR1 and CDR2 (germline): SGHNT, YENEEA. V lost 1 base to trimming and J lost 1 base; unmatched junction nucleotides: 5. The CDR3 coding sequence is TGTGCCAGCAGCTTAGGTCCGGCGGGAGGGTCCTACAATGAGCAGTTCTTC. It yields the protein CASSLGPAGGSYNEQFF. Full variable domain (rest looked up from reference TRBV11-3 and TRBJ2-1): EAGVVQSPRYKIIEKKQPVAFWCNPISGHNTLYWYLQNLGQGPELLIRYENEEAVDDSQLPKDRFSAERLKGVDSTLKIQPAELGDSAVYLCASSLGPAGGSYNEQFFGPGTRLTVL.

V and J are TRBV11-2 and TRBJ1-6; TRBD1 matches at 9 bases. Germline V gives CDR1 SGHAT, CDR2 FQNNGV. V lost 3 bases to trimming and J lost 10 bases; unmatched junction nucleotides: 4. The CDR3 is 14 residues long. The CDR3 spells CASSFGQGKSPLHF. CDR3 sequence (DNA): TGTGCCAGCAGCTTCGGACAGGGGAAATCACCCCTCCACTTT.

The chain joins TRBV27 to TRBJ1-5; D perhaps matches TRBD1 (5 bases). Germline CDR1 MNHEY, CDR2 SMNVEV (reference sequence). V was shortened by 1 base and J by 5 bases, with 12 bases between the two germline ends. The CDR3 covers 15 residues. CDR3 coding DNA: TGTGCCAGCAGTTTATTTACAGGTCAAGATCAGCCCCAGCATTTT. It yields the protein CASSLFTGQDQPQHF.

V is TRBV6-5 and J is TRBJ2-1; the match to TRBD1 covers 11 bases. The V gene's germline CDR1 is MNHEY and CDR2 SVGAGI. Germline trimming cut 2 bases from V and 6 bases from J; bases unmatched to any gene: 6. There are 16 residues in the CDR3. CDR3 in amino acids: CASSYAGQGGINEQFF. CDR3 coding DNA: TGTGCCAGCAGTTACGCGGGACAGGGGGGTATCAATGAGCAGTTCTTC.

In this sample, this clone turned up once. The rearrangement uses TRBV28 and TRBJ1-5; possibly TRBD1 for D (6 bases). Germline loops: CDR1 MDHEN, CDR2 SYDVKM. V lost 7 bases to trimming and J lost 3 bases, with 19 bases between them. The CDR3 totals 16 residues. The CDR3 is CASTPAYRDVNQPQHF. In DNA, the CDR3 is TGTGCCAGCACCCCTGCTTACAGGGACGTCAATCAGCCCCAGCATTTT.

This chain connects TRBV13 to TRBJ1-1, with no clear D. The CDR3 is 14 amino acids. Germline V gene sequence: CDR1 PRHDT, CDR2 FYEKMQ (reference sequence). Deletions cut 4 bases from V and 5 bases from J, with 14 bases between. CDR3: CASSSGSLGTEAFF. The CDR3 coding sequence is TGTGCCAGCAGCTCGGGATCTCTGGGAACTGAAGCTTTCTTT.

This chain uses TRBV20-1 with TRBJ1-2; the D gene is possibly TRBD1 (6 bases). Trimming pared 2 bases from V and 7 bases from J, leaving 8 bases between. Germline V gene lookup returns CDR1 DFQATT and CDR2 SNEGSKA (reference sequence). CDR3 length equals 11 residues. The CDR3 is CSARRQVGYTF. CDR3 nucleotide sequence: TGCAGTGCTAGAAGACAGGTTGGCTACACCTTC.